This T cell receptor (beta chain) is drawn from a study of blood T cells in healthy people across ages. A second roughly 6 to 11 cycle PCR used barcoded and J-beta primers. TCRdb fed the 5' RACE reads into MiXCR, producing one record per CDR3 protein. The sample holds fewer than 1.5 million distinct CDR3 sequences, 40% to 50% seen once. Trimming shortened V by 5 bases and J by 2 bases, and 17 bases separated the two germline ends. This CDR3 has 16 amino acids. Germline V gene data show CDR1 as SEHNR and CDR2 as FQNEAQ (reference sequence). The chain is built from TRBV7-9 and TRBJ2-3, with D possibly matching TRBD2 (6 bases). What was sequenced was blood. This receptor was obtained from a woman aged 18 to 35 in good health. CDR3 amino acids: CASSPWMGGNTDTQYF. The DNA for the CDR3 is TGTGCCAGCAGCCCGTGGATGGGCGGGAACACAGATACGCAGTATTTT.